This TCR beta chain was observed in a study of blood T cell repertoires in COVID-19. In the study overall: The samples span acute and convalescent COVID-19 from the United States, Italy and Spain. Sample material is recorded as cDNA or gDNA derived from T cells, B-cell-depleted T cells, or PBMCs.

As handled by the study authors: Nucleated cell number was recorded as an estimate derived from reference gene primer amplification. Assay used: immunoSEQ multiplex PCR; TCRdb lists only in-frame clones, some missing. That table furnishes V, J and clone size, whereas the DNA furnished D and trimming. Counted here are 400,000 or so clones, 85% to 90% occurring once; the ten biggest clones make up less than 3.5%. The V gene's germline CDR1 is KGHSH and CDR2 LQKENI. V lost 3 bases and J lost 0; bases outside the gene matches: 4. The CDR3 is 17 amino acids. The chain recombines TRBV18 with TRBJ2-1; 11 nucleotides agree with TRBD2. Sequenced: peripheral blood. The sequence came from a human donor in a cohort sampled during active COVID-19. The CDR3, as DNA: TGTGCCAGCTCACCTCCGGGACTAGCGGACTCCTACAATGAGCAGTTCTTC. It specifies CASSPPGLADSYNEQFF. Combining the CDR3 with reference TRBV18 and TRBJ2-1 gives the whole variable domain NAGVMQNPRHLVRRRGQEARLRCSPMKGHSHVYWYRQLPEEGLKFMVYLQKENIIDESGMPKERFSAEFPKEGPSILRIQQVVRGDSAAYFCASSPPGLADSYNEQFFGPGTRLTVL.